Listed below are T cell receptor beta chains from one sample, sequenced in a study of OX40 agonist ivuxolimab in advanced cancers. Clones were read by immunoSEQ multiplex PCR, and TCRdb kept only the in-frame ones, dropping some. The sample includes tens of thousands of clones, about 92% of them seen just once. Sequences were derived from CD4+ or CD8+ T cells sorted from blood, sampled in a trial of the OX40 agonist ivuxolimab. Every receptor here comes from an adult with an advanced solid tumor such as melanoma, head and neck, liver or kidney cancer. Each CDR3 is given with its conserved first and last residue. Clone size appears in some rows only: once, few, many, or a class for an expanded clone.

CDR3aa: CASSAPGQGAEETQYF; len: 16; abundance: NA; v_gene: TRBV9
CDR3aa: CASSFGQGANYGYTF; len: 15; abundance: NA; v_gene: TRBV28
CDR3aa: CASSPTVGPMNTEAFF; len: 16; abundance: NA; v_gene: TRBV14
CDR3aa: CASSLSTGVGEQFF; len: 14; abundance: NA; v_gene: TRBV27
CDR3aa: CASSAITGDYGYTF; len: 14; abundance: few; v_gene: TRBV9
CDR3aa: CASSQTENNEQFF; len: 13; abundance: NA; v_gene: TRBV7-6
CDR3aa: CASSLMGLAAKNIQYF; len: 16; abundance: NA; v_gene: TRBV28
CDR3aa: CASSLGGTSGSSYNEQFF; len: 18; abundance: NA; v_gene: TRBV7-9
CDR3aa: CASSFRVSTDTQYF; len: 14; abundance: once; v_gene: TRBV19
CDR3aa: CASSLEGNTGELFF; len: 14; abundance: NA; v_gene: TRBV5-4
CDR3aa: CASSPGNTEAFF; len: 12; abundance: NA; v_gene: TRBV6-5
CDR3aa: CASGLVEGTPGTLGQFF; len: 17; abundance: few; v_gene: TRBV12-5
CDR3aa: CASSSRMGLAGQETQYF; len: 17; abundance: NA; v_gene: TRBV5-4
CDR3aa: CASSLMAGPRNEQFF; len: 15; abundance: NA; v_gene: TRBV5-1
CDR3aa: CASGGAGELFF; len: 11; abundance: NA; v_gene: TRBV6-5
CDR3aa: CASSLTDEQYF; len: 11; abundance: NA; v_gene: TRBV28
CDR3aa: CASSWGLGSTDTQYF; len: 15; abundance: NA; v_gene: TRBV2
CDR3aa: CASSYSTGAAGEQYF; len: 15; abundance: few; v_gene: TRBV6-5
CDR3aa: CASSLVVGELFF; len: 12; abundance: NA; v_gene: TRBV7-6
CDR3aa: CASSEGFEQFF; len: 11; abundance: NA; v_gene: TRBV2
CDR3aa: CASGLARAGESEQYF; len: 15; abundance: NA; v_gene: TRBV12-5
CDR3aa: CASSIDRPDSGNTIYF; len: 16; abundance: NA; v_gene: TRBV6-4
CDR3aa: CASGHWSNQPQHF; len: 13; abundance: few; v_gene: TRBV4-2
CDR3aa: CASRGQGSVQNTF; len: 13; abundance: NA; v_gene: TRBV7-2
CDR3aa: CASSRPGGGTEAFF; len: 14; abundance: NA; v_gene: TRBV9
CDR3aa: CASSSSGLSTDTQYF; len: 15; abundance: NA; v_gene: TRBV5-4
CDR3aa: CASTQLAGTYEQYF; len: 14; abundance: NA; v_gene: TRBV27
CDR3aa: CASSPKRGDTIYF; len: 13; abundance: NA; v_gene: TRBV7-9
CDR3aa: CASSLGMGGTDTQYF; len: 15; abundance: NA; v_gene: TRBV7-9
CDR3aa: CASSQVNGNEQFF; len: 13; abundance: NA; v_gene: TRBV14
CDR3aa: CASNPSGRENTQYF; len: 14; abundance: NA; v_gene: TRBV7-9
CDR3aa: CASSPNAGELFF; len: 12; abundance: NA; v_gene: TRBV11-2
CDR3aa: CASTPTGASYEQYF; len: 14; abundance: NA; v_gene: TRBV19
CDR3aa: CASSQEAQGDSLSYEQYF; len: 18; abundance: NA; v_gene: TRBV4-1
CDR3aa: CASREGPGRLTLGELFF; len: 17; abundance: NA; v_gene: TRBV5-1
CDR3aa: CASSLASGSLGANVLTF; len: 17; abundance: NA; v_gene: TRBV5-1
CDR3aa: CASSFVGLAVTDTQYF; len: 16; abundance: once; v_gene: TRBV7-9